This T cell receptor beta chain was identified in a study of regulatory T cells in long-lasting Graves disease. Study-level information: The definition of persistent Graves' disease was over 5 years of antithyroid drugs with positive TSH receptor antibodies.

This clonotype appeared many times. The CDR3 has 13 residues. V gave up 6 bases and J gave up 8 bases; unmatched junction bases: 3. Per the germline V gene, CDR1 is SNHLY and CDR2 is FYNNEI. Time point of the sample: persistent/refractory GD, antithyroid drugs over 5 years with positive TRAb. From RNA extracted from PBMCs, the TCR library was made. Diagnosing Graves' disease relied on the American Thyroid Association guidelines. Combining iRepertoire HTBI primers with Arm-PCR of CDR3 regions, the authors built TCR beta libraries. TCRdb reanalysed the multiplex PCR reads using MiXCR and keeps one entry per CDR3 protein. This table has about 420,000 distinct CDR3 sequences, around a quarter appearing once.

The chain is built from TRBV2 and TRBJ1-6; 8 positions match TRBD1. The specimen was peripheral blood mononuclear cells (PBMCs), collected when the disease was refractory, from a patient treated with antithyroid drugs. The receptor was derived from a female donor with Graves disease. The CDR3 region has the DNA TGTGCCAGCAGAGAGACAGGGGATTCACCCCTCCACTTT. Translating it yields CASRETGDSPLHF.